The 29 T cell receptor beta chains below come from one sample, sequenced in a study of Graves' ophthalmopathy and Graves' hyperthyroidism. CDR3 regions of TCR beta were amplified from RNA transcripts. HTBI-primed first-round RT-PCR preceded second-round multiplex PCR. TCRdb passed the multiplex PCR reads through MiXCR, listing each CDR3 protein once. This table holds hundreds of thousands of distinct CDR3 sequences, roughly 40% found once. Sequenced input: peripheral blood. These receptors were obtained from an adult man with Graves' ophthalmopathy.

This clonotype was seen more than once but under ten times. The chain carries TRBV6-5 and TRBJ1-4; the D gene is possibly TRBD1 (5 bases). Germline values: CDR1 MNHEY, CDR2 SVGAGI. V gave up 6 bases and J gave up 5 bases, with 13 bases separating them. The CDR3 is 14 amino acids. The CDR3 loop reads CASSYAGQNEKLFF. The CDR3 region has the DNA TGTGCCAGCAGCTATGCAGGGCAGAATGAAAAACTGTTTTTT.

This clonotype was seen more than once but under ten times. The chain links TRBV7-9 to TRBJ1-1; perhaps TRBD1 as D (6 bases). Trimming shortened V by 3 bases and J by 6 bases, and 20 bases separated the two germline ends. CDR3 size: 16 residues. The germline V gene has CDR1 SEHNR and CDR2 FQNEAQ (reference sequence). The chain's CDR3 is CASSFWVGTGTSEAFF. The CDR3 nucleotides read TGTGCCAGCAGCTTTTGGGTGGGAACAGGGACGTCTGAAGCTTTCTTT.

Here the CDR3 DNA reads TGTGCCAGCAGCCAAGATGTTGGGGATGGCTACACCTTC. Its protein is CASSQDVGDGYTF. This chain joins TRBV9 and TRBJ1-2; D not resolved. The CDR3 runs to 13 residues. Per germline, CDR1 SGDLS and CDR2 YYNGEE. The ends were cut back, 4 bases at V and 6 bases at J, with 13 bases in the middle.

This clonotype was found a few times. This rearrangement joins TRBV20-1 to TRBJ2-5; D might be TRBD1 (6 bases). The CDR3 spans 14 residues. The V gene's germline CDR1 is DFQATT and CDR2 SNEGSKA (reference sequence). V lost 6 bases, J lost 2 bases, and 16 bases lay in between. CDR3: CSAEPGHLQETQYF. In DNA form, the CDR3 reads TGCAGTGCCGAACCGGGACACCTTCAAGAGACCCAGTACTTC.

The J gene is TRBJ2-6, the V gene TRBV29-1; D not resolved. V dropped 7 bases and J dropped 0 bases, with 16 bases sitting between them. CDR3 length: 16 amino acids. Per germline, CDR1 SQVTM and CDR2 ANQGSEA. DNA for the CDR3: TGCAGCGGTAATGGGGTGGCGTCCTCTGGGGCCAACGTCCTGACTTTC. Its protein product is CSGNGVASSGANVLTF.

This chain uses TRBV24-1 with TRBJ2-3; D remains unclear. This CDR3 spans 13 amino acids. Germline V CDR1 and CDR2: KGHDR, SFDVKD. Trimming shortened V by 0 bases and J by 5 bases, and 5 bases separated the two germline ends. CDR3 bases: TGTGCCACCAGTGATTTGCGAGAAGATACGCAGTATTTT. This sequence encodes CATSDLREDTQYF.

In its sample, this clonotype was seen many times. The V and J genes are TRBV2 and TRBJ1-5; 11 bases are shared with TRBD1. Germline V gives CDR1 SNHLY, CDR2 FYNNEI. V was pared by 5 bases and J by 6 bases, with 3 bases of the junction left unmatched. The CDR3 is made up of 14 amino acids. CDR3: CASSRTGGSQPQHF. CDR3 DNA: TGTGCCAGCAGTCGGACAGGGGGCAGTCAGCCCCAGCATTTT.

The V call is TRBV7-9, the J call TRBJ2-6; D remains ambiguous. This CDR3 has 8 amino acids. CDR1 and CDR2 (germline): SEHNR, FQNEAQ (reference sequence). V was clipped by 5 bases and J by 15 bases, with 2 bases between them. This CDR3 reads CASSRLTF. For the CDR3, the DNA is TGTGCCAGCAGCCGCCTGACTTTC.

V and J are TRBV19 and TRBJ2-7; TRBD2 agrees at 10 bases. Trimming at V came to 10 bases and at J to 7 bases, leaving 13 bases not matched to a gene. The germline gives CDR1 LNHDA, CDR2 SQIVND (reference sequence). CDR3 size: 14 residues. The CDR3 spells CATRSGRTSGEQYF. In DNA, the CDR3 is TGTGCCACCCGTAGCGGGAGGACTTCGGGGGAGCAGTACTTC. The entire variable domain, with the rest obtained from reference TRBV19 and TRBJ2-7, is as follows: DGGITQSPKYLFRKEGQNVTLSCEQNLNHDAMYWYRQDPGQGLRLIYYSQIVNDFQKGDIAEGYSVSREKKESFPLTVTSAQKNPTAFYLCATRSGRTSGEQYFGPGTRLTVT.

V usage is TRBV15 and J usage is TRBJ2-5; 9 bases match TRBD2. Per germline, CDR1 LNHNV and CDR2 YYDKDF (reference sequence). V dropped 0 bases and J dropped 5; count of bases not matched to a gene: 4. The CDR3 sequence is 15 residues long. CDR3 amino acids: CATSRDSSGVETQYF. CDR3 coding DNA: TGTGCCACCAGCAGAGATTCTAGCGGGGTTGAGACCCAGTACTTC. Full variable domain (remainder filled in from reference TRBV15 and TRBJ2-5): DAMVIQNPRYQVTQFGKPVTLSCSQTLNHNVMYWYQQKSSQAPKLLFHYYDKDFNNEADTPDNFQSRRPNTSFCFLDIRSPGLGDTAMYLCATSRDSSGVETQYFGPGTRLLVL.

The chain couples TRBV6-5 to TRBJ1-2; possible D gene TRBD1, 5 bases. Germline CDR1 reads MNHEY; CDR2 reads SVGAGI. The CDR3 covers 10 residues. V was clipped by 8 bases and J by 6 bases, with 7 bases between them. The CDR3 sequence: CASGTDGYTF. The CDR3, as DNA: TGTGCCAGCGGGACGGATGGCTACACCTTC.

This clonotype was picked up one time. Possible read error: a much larger clone is one base away. The chain combines TRBV7-9 with TRBJ1-1; TRBD1 might be the D (6 bases). The germline V gene encodes CDR1 SEHNR and CDR2 FQNEAQ (reference sequence). The CDR3 is 14 amino acids. CDR3 bases: TGTGTCAGCAGCTTAGCAGGGGCAGGAACTGAAGCTTTCTTT. Translation: CVSSLAGAGTEAFF.

This clonotype was seen at least ten times. The genes are TRBV5-8 and TRBJ2-7; 8 nucleotides match TRBD1. The CDR3 is made up of 16 amino acids. Germline CDR1 is SGHTS and CDR2 is YDEGEE. Trimming at V came to 3 bases and at J to 3 bases, leaving 11 bases not matched to a gene. CDR3 nucleotides: TGTGCCAGCAGCTCGTCACAGGGGGTTGATTTCTACGAGCAGTACTTC. It codes for CASSSSQGVDFYEQYF.

About this clonotype itself: This may be a read error: a much more frequent sequence differs by one nucleotide. The chain employs TRBV7-2 and TRBJ2-5; D may be TRBD2 (5 bases). CDR3 length: 11 amino acids. The germline gives CDR1 SGHTA, CDR2 FQGNSA. The V gene lost 5 bases and the J gene lost 6 bases, with 7 bases spanning the gap. CDR3 region: CASSRGKTQYF. CDR3 DNA sequence: TGTGCCAGCAGCCGGGGAAAGACCCAGTACTTC.

About this clonotype: No conserved phenylalanine or tryptophan ends this CDR3, so it is likely a read error. The chain links TRBV24-1 to TRBJ1-1; D not resolved. Germline loops: CDR1 KGHDR, CDR2 SFDVKD. Trimming pared 6 bases from V and 1 base from J, leaving 8 bases between. This CDR3 contains 13 residues. CDR3 in DNA: TGTGCCACCAGTTTAGGGTCGAACACTGAAGCTTTCTCT. Translation: CATSLGSNTEAFS.

The J gene is TRBJ2-5, the V gene TRBV5-4; D is uncertain. This CDR3 has 15 residues. V lost 2 bases, J lost 4 bases, and 15 bases lay in between. In germline, CDR1 is SGHNT, CDR2 YYREEE (reference sequence). This CDR3 is CASSLAARSGETQYF. CDR3 DNA sequence: TGTGCCAGCAGCTTAGCTGCCAGGTCTGGAGAGACCCAGTACTTC.

This clonotype was counted between two and nine times. This chain joins TRBV28 and TRBJ2-5; 10 bases match TRBD2. The V and J ends lost 8 bases and 3 bases, in that order; junction bases with no gene match: 6. The germline gives CDR1 MDHEN, CDR2 SYDVKM. The CDR3 has 14 amino acids. The CDR3 sequence is CASSQRGGKETQYF. CDR3 in DNA: TGTGCCAGCTCCCAGCGGGGGGGGAAAGAGACCCAGTACTTC.

This clonotype was seen a few times. This chain links TRBV11-2 with TRBJ1-6, with TRBD1 as a possible D gene (5 bases). Germline assignment: CDR1 SGHAT and CDR2 FQNNGV. V lost 4 bases to trimming and J lost 0 bases, with 10 bases between them. The CDR3 loop spans 16 amino acids. CDR3 in amino acids: CASSYRGDSYNSPLHF. CDR3 in DNA: TGTGCCAGCAGCTACAGAGGGGACTCCTATAATTCACCCCTCCACTTT.

This sequence joins TRBV11-2 and TRBJ1-1, with TRBD1 matching 9 bases. The CDR3 is made up of 13 amino acids. The germline V gene has CDR1 SGHAT and CDR2 FQNNGV. V was clipped by 2 bases and J by 12 bases; unmatched bases: 7. The CDR3 reads CASSLTGTGMPFF. The CDR3 region has the DNA TGTGCCAGCAGCTTAACCGGGACAGGGATGCCTTTCTTT.

The V gene is TRBV2, the J gene TRBJ1-5, with D possibly TRBD1 on 6 matching bases. Looked up from germline, CDR1 is SNHLY and CDR2 is FYNNEI. The length of the CDR3 is 14 residues. V was clipped by 7 bases and J by 3 bases, with 13 bases between them. CDR3 sequence (DNA): TGTGCCAGCAACAGGGATGGGGCCAATCAGCCCCAGCATTTT. It specifies CASNRDGANQPQHF.

This clonotype occurred once. The V call is TRBV7-2, the J call TRBJ2-7; D uncertain. The CDR3 runs 12 residues. CDR1 is SGHTA, CDR2 FQGNSA, per germline. V was pared by 5 bases and J by 7 bases, with 12 bases between. This chain's CDR3 is CASSIEVGEQYF. The CDR3, as DNA: TGTGCCAGCAGCATCGAGGTGGGGGAGCAGTACTTC.

The V gene is TRBV2, the J gene TRBJ2-3; the D gene could be TRBD1 or TRBD2 (5 bases each). There are 14 residues in the CDR3. The ends were cut back, 4 bases at V and 5 bases at J, with 13 bases in the middle. CDR1 and CDR2 from the germline V gene are SNHLY and FYNNEI. Written as DNA, the CDR3 is TGTGCCAGCAGTGTTGGGGGTACTGGAGATACGCAGTATTTT. It yields the protein CASSVGGTGDTQYF.

The CDR3 DNA reads TGCAGTGCTGATCTCCCGGGACAGGGCGTCGGCTACACCTTC. Amino acid sequence: CSADLPGQGVGYTF. The chain links TRBV20-1 to TRBJ1-2; 9 bases are a match to TRBD1. This CDR3 is 14 amino acids long. CDR1 is DFQATT, CDR2 SNEGSKA, per germline (reference sequence). The J segment lost 8 bases and the V segment lost 5 bases, leaving 12 bases of the junction unmatched.

The genes are TRBV24-1 and TRBJ1-5; D gene unclear. Germline loops: CDR1 KGHDR, CDR2 SFDVKD. V shed 11 bases and J shed 0 bases, with 16 bases lying between them. CDR3 length: 15 residues. The chain's CDR3 is CASSPRGNSNQPQHF. DNA of the CDR3: TGTGCCAGCTCCCCCCGCGGCAATAGCAATCAGCCCCAGCATTTT.

J is TRBJ1-5 and V is TRBV20-1; no reliable D call. Germline values: CDR1 DFQATT, CDR2 SNEGSKA (reference sequence). Trimming left V 3 bases short and J 5 bases short, with 8 bases between. The CDR3 has 12 amino acids. The CDR3, as DNA: TGCAGTGCTAGTGACGGGGATCAGCCCCAGCATTTT. Translating gives CSASDGDQPQHF.

This clonotype was picked up many times. Written as DNA, the CDR3 is TGTGCCAGCAGTTTAGCCACAGGGTTCAACGGCTACACCTTC. It specifies CASSLATGFNGYTF. The chain carries TRBV12-3 or TRBV12-4 and TRBJ1-2; D possibly corresponds to TRBD1 (6 bases). Trimming took 0 bases from V and 8 from J, leaving 13 bases between them. CDR3 length: 14 amino acids.

A word on this clonotype: A much larger clone lies one base from this, so it may be a read error. V usage is TRBV19 and J usage is TRBJ1-2; D is unclear. Trimming pared 10 bases from V and 2 bases from J, leaving 17 bases between. The CDR3 is 14 amino acids. Germline-derived CDR1 and CDR2 are LNHDA and SQIVND (reference sequence). The CDR3: CATTRGKSNYGYTF. The DNA for the CDR3 is TGTGCCACTACGCGGGGAAAATCCAACTATGGCTACACCTTC. The full variable domain, with the rest looked up from reference TRBV19 and TRBJ1-2, is DGGITQSPKYLFRKEGQNVTLSCEQNLNHDAMYWYRQDPGQGLRLIYYSQIVNDFQKGDIAEGYSVSREKKESFPLTVTSAQKNPTAFYLCATTRGKSNYGYTFGSGTRLTVV.

Many counts were recorded for this clonotype. V usage is TRBV24-1 and J usage is TRBJ2-5; maybe TRBD1 (6 bases). Germline-derived CDR1 and CDR2 are KGHDR and SFDVKD. The V and J ends lost 4 bases and 0 bases respectively, with 11 bases between them. The CDR3 sequence is 15 residues long. The CDR3 loop is CATSDSGQYQETQYF. CDR3 DNA sequence: TGTGCCACCAGTGACTCGGGACAATACCAAGAGACCCAGTACTTC.

At least ten counts were recorded for this clonotype. J is TRBJ2-7 and V is TRBV7-9, with TRBD1 as a possible D gene (6 bases). Trimming removed 5 bases at V and 2 bases at J, with 13 bases between. The CDR3 has 14 amino acids. Germline CDR1 reads SEHNR; CDR2 reads FQNEAQ (reference sequence). The CDR3 sequence: CASSPRDKPYEQYF. The CDR3 DNA reads TGTGCCAGCAGCCCTCGGGACAAGCCCTACGAGCAGTACTTC.